These 22 T cell receptor beta chains came from one sample sequenced in a study of cytomegalovirus exposure and HLA in healthy donors. Researchers ran the PCR with 60 Vbeta and 13 Jbeta primers. TCRdb's copy holds only in-frame clones and misses some; the assay was immunoSEQ multiplex PCR. The sample lists tens of thousands of clones, 63% occurring once. The source material was PBMCs. Every receptor here comes from a middle-aged woman in good health and CMV-seropositive.

The CDR3 sequence is CASSSGTGGWRSSYNEQFF. In nucleotides, the CDR3 is TGTGCCAGCAGCTCCGGGACAGGGGGCTGGAGGAGCTCCTACAATGAGCAGTTCTTC. The gene calls are TRBV28 and TRBJ2-1; 12 bases line up with TRBD1. The trim removed 6 bases at V and 0 bases at J, leaving 12 bases unmatched. Germline loops: CDR1 MDHEN, CDR2 SYDVKM. The CDR3 has 19 residues.

This clone was counted between two and nine times. The V and J genes are TRBV2 and TRBJ2-3; D ambiguous. Trimming took 3 bases from V and 2 from J, leaving 6 bases between them. Germline lookup yields CDR1 SNHLY and CDR2 FYNNEI. CDR3 size: 13 residues. Written as DNA, the CDR3 is TGTGCCAGCAGTGATACGGTCACAGATACGCAGTATTTT. It specifies CASSDTVTDTQYF.

This clone was picked up a small number of times. This chain joins TRBV6-5 and TRBJ1-1; tentatively, D is TRBD1 (6 bases). V lost 6 bases and J lost 4, with 15 bases in between. Germline-derived CDR1 and CDR2 are MNHEY and SVGAGI. There are 14 residues in the CDR3. This chain's CDR3 is CASSRDRLATEAFF. CDR3 DNA sequence: TGTGCCAGCAGCCGTGACAGGCTCGCCACTGAAGCTTTCTTT.

The rearrangement joins TRBV7-7 to TRBJ2-3, with 7 bases aligning to TRBD1. The V gene's germline CDR1 is SSHAT and CDR2 FNYEAQ (reference sequence). The CDR3 has 15 amino acids. The trim removed 5 bases at V and 2 bases at J, leaving 7 bases unmatched. Here the CDR3 DNA reads TGTGCCAGCAGCCTAGGCACAGGGGACACAGATACGCAGTATTTT. Protein: CASSLGTGDTDTQYF. Drawing the rest from reference TRBV7-7 and TRBJ2-3, the complete variable domain is GAGVSQSPRYKVTKRGQDVTLRCDPISSHATLYWYQQALGQGPEFLTYFNYEAQPDKSGLPSDRFSAERPEGSISTLTIQRTEQRDSAMYRCASSLGTGDTDTQYFGPGTRLTVL.

V is TRBV11-2 and J is TRBJ2-7, with D maybe TRBD1 (6 bases). The CDR3 loop spans 16 amino acids. V was cut by 3 bases and J by 0 bases, with 15 bases left in between. Germline lookup yields CDR1 SGHAT and CDR2 FQNNGV. CDR3 DNA: TGTGCCAGCAGCTTGTCCGGGACATGGAGCTCCTACGAGCAGTACTTC. Encoded protein: CASSLSGTWSSYEQYF.

CDR3 nucleotides: TGTGCCATCAAAAATTCGGGGGTAGGCCAGCCCCAGCATTTT. Its protein is CAIKNSGVGQPQHF. The rearrangement links TRBV10-3 to TRBJ1-5, with D perhaps TRBD1 (5 bases). Germline V gene sequence: CDR1 ENHRY, CDR2 SYGVKD. The CDR3 runs 14 residues. Trimming removed 7 bases from V and 7 bases from J, with 17 bases in between.

In DNA form, the CDR3 reads TGTGCCAGCAGTCCGGACAGCGCTAACTATGGCTACACCTTC. It specifies CASSPDSANYGYTF. V is TRBV6-4 and J is TRBJ1-2; D might be TRBD1 (6 bases). Trimming stripped 5 bases from V and 0 bases from J, with 10 bases between. The CDR3 sequence is 14 residues long. In germline, CDR1 is MRHNA, CDR2 SNTAGT.

CDR3: CASSPGTGGPEQYF. The CDR3 DNA sequence: TGTGCCAGCAGCCCCGGGACAGGGGGCCCCGAGCAGTACTTC. The chain joins TRBV28 to TRBJ2-7; 12 positions match TRBD1. Germline-derived CDR1 and CDR2 are MDHEN and SYDVKM. V trimming: 6 bases; J trimming: 6 bases; junction bases outside the gene matches: 6. The CDR3 has 14 residues.

This clone was counted once. This sequence joins TRBV4-1 and TRBJ2-1; TRBD2 agrees at 8 bases. There are 14 residues in the CDR3. Germline trimming cut 2 bases from V and 13 bases from J; bases unmatched to any gene: 10. Germline CDR1 MGHRA, CDR2 YSYEKL. The CDR3 loop reads CASSQHGAGVAQFF. The CDR3 DNA follows: TGCGCCAGCAGCCAACATGGAGCGGGAGTCGCACAGTTCTTC.

The CDR3 reads CASSFLVAADEQYF. CDR3 in DNA: TGTGCCAGCAGCTTCTTAGTAGCCGCCGACGAGCAGTACTTC. V is TRBV7-2 and J is TRBJ2-7; D is ambiguous. The CDR3 contains 14 residues. Trimming cost V 3 bases and J 5 bases, with 14 bases left between them. The germline gives CDR1 SGHTA, CDR2 FQGNSA. The full variable domain, with the rest looked up from reference TRBV7-2 and TRBJ2-7, is GAGVSQSPSNKVTEKGKDVELRCDPISGHTALYWYRQSLGQGLEFLIYFQGNSAPDKSGLPSDRFSAERTGGSVSTLTIQRTQQEDSAVYLCASSFLVAADEQYFGPGTRLTVT.

CDR3 amino acids: CAISDTFSGNTIYF. CDR3 nucleotide sequence: TGTGCCATCAGCGACACCTTCTCTGGAAACACCATATATTTT. The rearrangement uses TRBV10-3 and TRBJ1-3, with unresolved D. The CDR3 contains 14 residues. Trimming removed 6 bases at V and 0 bases at J, with 9 bases between. Germline V gives CDR1 ENHRY, CDR2 SYGVKD.

DNA of the CDR3: TGTGCCAGCAGTTTATGGGGTCTAGCGGGAAGGAACACCGGGGAGCTGTTTTTT. This encodes CASSLWGLAGRNTGELFF. The chain uses TRBV28 and TRBJ2-2, with 9 bases aligning to TRBD2. The CDR3 is 18 amino acids. Germline V gene lookup returns CDR1 MDHEN and CDR2 SYDVKM. The V gene end was trimmed by 0 bases and the J gene end by 1 base; junction bases not matched to a gene: 6.

This chain connects TRBV5-1 to TRBJ2-1, with 10 bases aligning to TRBD2. The germline V gene has CDR1 SGHRS and CDR2 YFSETQ. V lost 4 bases, J lost 6 bases, and 4 bases stayed unmatched. This CDR3 is built from 14 residues. CDR3 in amino acids: CASSVGLALNEQFF. Here the CDR3 DNA reads TGCGCCAGCAGCGTGGGACTAGCGCTCAATGAGCAGTTCTTC.

The rearrangement joins TRBV14 to TRBJ1-2, with D unresolved. The V gene's germline CDR1 is SGHDN and CDR2 FVKESK. Trimming shortened V by 0 bases and J by 0 bases, and 11 bases separated the two germline ends. This CDR3 comprises 16 residues. CDR3 coding DNA: TGTGCCAGCAGCCAAGATCGGGTCGCACCTAACTATGGCTACACCTTC. It yields the protein CASSQDRVAPNYGYTF.

This chain connects TRBV5-1 to TRBJ2-1, with TRBD1 identical over 8 bases. Losses at the gene ends were 3 bases for V and 4 bases for J; bases not matched to a gene: 3. Looked up from germline, CDR1 is SGHRS and CDR2 is YFSETQ. The CDR3 length is 14 residues. For the CDR3, the DNA is TGCGCCAGCAGCTCCTGGACAGGGTACAATGAGCAGTTCTTC. It encodes CASSSWTGYNEQFF.

Written as DNA, the CDR3 is TGTGCCAGCAGTTTAAACAGATATGAAAAACTGTTTTTT. This sequence encodes CASSLNRYEKLFF. The rearrangement uses TRBV27 and TRBJ1-4; D gene ambiguous. V lost 2 bases, J lost 6 bases, and 7 bases lay in between. Germline V gene lookup returns CDR1 MNHEY and CDR2 SMNVEV (reference sequence). This CDR3 spans 13 amino acids.

This chain connects TRBV5-4 to TRBJ2-1, with D tentatively TRBD1 (6 bases). The CDR3 runs 13 residues. Trimming cost V 4 bases and J 7 bases, with 12 bases left between them. Germline lookup yields CDR1 SGHNT and CDR2 YYREEE (reference sequence). CDR3 residues: CASSSSGENEQFF. The CDR3 bases are TGTGCCAGCAGCAGCTCAGGGGAGAATGAGCAGTTCTTC.

This chain links TRBV7-9 with TRBJ1-5; D may be TRBD1 (5 bases). The germline V gene has CDR1 SEHNR and CDR2 FQNEAQ (reference sequence). Between the trimmed V and J ends, which lost 6 bases and 0 bases, there was a span of 9 bases. The CDR3 is made up of 14 amino acids. CDR3 DNA: TGTGCCAGCAGTCAGACAGATAGCAATCAGCCCCAGCATTTT. It codes for CASSQTDSNQPQHF.

The V call is TRBV6-5, the J call TRBJ2-5, with TRBD2 matching over 11 bases. The CDR3 totals 14 residues. V lost 6 bases and J lost 4; bases outside the gene matches: 4. Germline CDR1 MNHEY, CDR2 SVGAGI. The CDR3: CASSLGTSGETQYF. The CDR3 DNA sequence: TGTGCCAGCAGCCTCGGGACTAGCGGAGAGACCCAGTACTTC.

In regard to this clone: Additional DNA sequences in this sample encode the identical CDR3. This sequence joins TRBV6-6 and TRBJ1-1; D may be TRBD1 (5 bases). The CDR3 contains 15 residues. CDR1 is MNHNY, CDR2 SVGAGI, per germline (reference sequence). V was shortened by 1 base and J by 2 bases, with 11 bases between the two germline ends. The CDR3 reads CASSYFQGGNTEAFF. For the CDR3, the DNA is TGTGCCAGCAGTTACTTCCAGGGAGGCAACACTGAAGCTTTCTTT.

The chain combines TRBV7-2 with TRBJ1-4; D uncertain. V gave up 3 bases and J gave up 7 bases, with 12 bases separating them. Per the germline V gene, CDR1 is SGHTA and CDR2 is FQGNSA. The CDR3 sequence is 14 residues long. In nucleotides, the CDR3 is TGTGCCAGCAGCTTTGGCGGCGATGGTGAAAAACTGTTTTTT. It encodes CASSFGGDGEKLFF.

This clone has only one observation. The chain uses TRBV7-9 and TRBJ1-1; D ambiguous. The CDR3 is 14 amino acids. V was clipped by 5 bases and J by 8 bases, with 18 bases between them. CDR1 is SEHNR, CDR2 FQNEAQ, per germline (reference sequence). CDR3 nucleotide sequence: TGTGCCAGCAGCCGGGCTGGGAGCGGGAGGGAAGCTTTCTTT. Translation gives CASSRAGSGREAFF.